The T cell receptor beta chain described here comes from a study of cytomegalovirus exposure and HLA in healthy donors. The CDR3 is 13 amino acids. This clone was seen a few times. The protocol was immunoSEQ multiplex PCR, while the TCRdb copy is restricted to in-frame clones and leaves out a portion. The sample has approximately 220,000 clones, 80% to 95% seen once; the top ten hold 0.85% to 1.2%. The V call is TRBV21-1, the J call TRBJ1-2; TRBD1 is the table's D call, not checked against the DNA. TRBV21-1 is a listed pseudogene. Source material: PBMCs. This TCR derives from a woman under 30 in good health and CMV-seronegative. The CDR3 bases are TGTGCCAGCAGCAAAACAGGGGGCTGGGGCTACACCTTC. Amino acid sequence: CASSKTGGWGYTF.